This T cell receptor (beta chain) stems from a study of cytomegalovirus exposure and HLA in healthy donors. V lost 5 bases to trimming and J lost 5 bases; unmatched junction nucleotides: 5. Germline lookup yields CDR1 MDHEN and CDR2 SYDVKM. This CDR3 contains 13 residues. PCR used 60 Vbeta primers and 13 Jbeta primers. Profiling relied on immunoSEQ multiplex PCR, and the TCRdb table lists in-frame clones only, not all of them. Of under 200,000 clones listed, roughly four fifths were seen once; the top ten hold 13%. This clonotype was obtained from a woman in her fifties or sixties in good health and CMV-seronegative. Sequenced input: PBMCs. This rearrangement joins TRBV28 to TRBJ1-2; 7 bases are shared with TRBD1. In nucleotides, the CDR3 is TGTGCCAGCAGTAATTACAGGGGATATGGCTACACCTTC. It codes for CASSNYRGYGYTF.